The 21 T cell receptor beta chains below come from one sample, sequenced in a study of tumor-infiltrating lymphocytes in primary liver carcinoma. The tissue used was unsorted bulk material of roughly 17-34 mg. RNA and DNA were co-extracted from it with the AllPrep DNA/RNA mini kit. A constant-region primer primed TCR beta cDNA synthesis from 450 to 550 ng of total RNA. Investigators got TCR beta libraries out of three nested multiplex PCR rounds, done with slightly modified ARM-PCR. PCR rounds one and two used TRBV1-TRBV30 forward primers with a C-beta reverse primer for approximately 10 cycles each. TCRdb called the multiplex PCR reads again in MiXCR, with one record for every CDR3 protein. The sample records roughly 80,000 distinct CDR3 sequences, over 70% being singletons. Sequences were obtained from liver tumor tissue from sampling region 4. Subset here: tumor region T4, right-lateral pole. These receptors came from a woman aged 55 to 70 with primary liver carcinoma and hepatitis B virus infection.

In regard to this clonotype: One end of the junction does not line up with germline, which may come from a read error. The rearrangement joins TRBV6-1 to TRBJ2-5, with TRBD1 matching 11 bases. From germline, CDR1 is MNHNS and CDR2 SASEGT. This CDR3 spans 15 amino acids. The CDR3: CVSSNGQGALQTQCF. CDR3 nucleotides: TGTGTCAGCAGTAATGGACAGGGGGCTTTGCAGACCCAGTGCTTC.

Of note for this clonotype: Given the absence of the conserved phenylalanine or tryptophan at the CDR3 end, a read error is likely. The limits of the CDR3 on the DNA are not certain, so only TCRdb's listed CDR3 is given. CDR3 in amino acids: CASSLRAGGQGNEQLI. V usage is TRBV6-6 and J usage is TRBJ2-1; the table's D call TRBD2 went unverified against the DNA. CDR1 and CDR2 (germline): MNHNY, SVGAGI (reference sequence). The CDR3 spans 16 residues, counting both ends.

Concerning this clonotype: The CDR3 does not end in the conserved phenylalanine or tryptophan, so this is likely a read error. This chain links TRBV29-1 with TRBJ2-3, with a weak D call TRBD1 (6 bases). CDR1 SQVTM and CDR2 ANQGSEA come from the germline V gene. CDR3 size: 14 residues. The CDR3 nucleotides read TGCGGCGTCAGGACCTCGCAATTATCAGGGGAGCAGTATCTT. Translated, it gives CGVRTSQLSGEQYL.

Details on this clonotype: The conserved final phenylalanine or tryptophan is absent from the CDR3, which likely points to a read error. The V gene is TRBV5-5, the J gene TRBJ1-6, with D perhaps TRBD1 (6 bases). Germline-derived CDR1 and CDR2 are SGHKS and YYEKEE (reference sequence). The V gene lost 5 bases and the J gene lost 6 bases, with 15 bases spanning the gap. The CDR3 loop spans 15 amino acids. CDR3 DNA: TGTGCCAGCAGTTTGATCAGGGGCCTTAATTCACCCCTCCACTCT. Its protein product is CASSLIRGLNSPLHS.

J is TRBJ2-7 and V is TRBV29-1; tentatively, D is TRBD2 (5 bases). V dropped 4 bases and J dropped 2 bases, with 21 bases sitting between them. Germline assignment: CDR1 SQVTM and CDR2 ANQGSEA. The CDR3 covers 16 residues. The CDR3 DNA reads TGCAGCGTTGCGGGTCTAGAGGGAGCGAGTGCCTACGAGCAGTACTTC. Residues: CSVAGLEGASAYEQYF.

This chain connects TRBV11-2 to TRBJ2-3; unclear D gene. The CDR3 length is 13 residues. Germline loops: CDR1 SGHAT, CDR2 FQNNGV. CDR3 bases: TGTGCTAACAGCTCAGATCGAGGAGATACGCAGTATTTT. Its protein is CANSSDRGDTQYF.

This chain links TRBV4-1 with TRBJ2-4; D is unresolved. CDR3 length equals 16 residues. The ends were cut back, 1 base at V and 14 bases at J, with 24 bases in the middle. Germline V gene lookup returns CDR1 MGHRA and CDR2 YSYEKL. The CDR3 sequence: CASSQGLPQPVRIKYF. The CDR3 DNA sequence: TGCGCCAGCAGCCAAGGTCTACCCCAGCCGGTGAGGATTAAGTACTTC.

A word on this clonotype: In this CDR3 the conserved last residue, phenylalanine or tryptophan, is missing, so a read error is likely. The J gene is TRBJ2-2, the V gene TRBV6-1, with 9 bases identical to TRBD2. The germline gives CDR1 MNHNS, CDR2 SASEGT. The CDR3 is 17 residues long. The CDR3 sequence is CASNEVVAGGPIGELFL. The CDR3 nucleotides read TGTGCCAGCAATGAAGTGGTGGCGGGAGGGCCCATCGGGGAGCTGTTTTTG.

This sequence joins TRBV11-3 and TRBJ2-7; 8 positions agree with TRBD1. There are 15 residues in the CDR3. Germline V gene sequence: CDR1 SGHNT, CDR2 YENEEA. V was clipped by 8 bases and J by 3 bases; unmatched bases: 12. The CDR3, as DNA: TGTGCCAGCGGCCCCGGGACAGGTGGCGACTACGAGCAGTACTTC. It codes for CASGPGTGGDYEQYF.

A note on this clonotype: A much larger clone differs from this one at a single base, so this may be a read error. V gene TRBV28 combines with J gene TRBJ2-3, with D perhaps matching TRBD2 (5 bases). In germline, CDR1 is MDHEN, CDR2 SYDVKM. CDR3 length: 12 residues. The CDR3 loop reads CASTGSTNTQYF. The DNA of the CDR3 is TGTGCCAGTACGGGATCCACAAATACGCAGTATTTT. Drawing the rest from reference TRBV28 and TRBJ2-3, the complete variable domain is DVKVTQSSRYLVKRTGEKVFLECVQDMDHENMFWYRQDPGLGLRLIYFSYDVKMKEKGDIPEGYSVSREKKERFSLILESASTNQTSMYLCASTGSTNTQYFGPGTRLTVL.

This chain joins TRBV6-5 and TRBJ1-2; the D gene is possibly TRBD1 (6 bases). The CDR3 totals 14 residues. Germline lookup yields CDR1 MNHEY and CDR2 SVGAGI. The V end was cut by 4 bases, the J end by 7 bases, with 16 bases between. The CDR3 loop is CASSWTVGASGYTF. CDR3 nucleotide sequence: TGTGCCAGCAGTTGGACAGTGGGCGCAAGTGGCTACACCTTC.

Worth noting for this clonotype: The CDR3 end shows no conserved phenylalanine or tryptophan, and so a read error is likely. This chain uses TRBV18 with TRBJ2-3; a weak D match, TRBD1 (6 bases). Looked up from germline, CDR1 is KGHSH and CDR2 is LQKENI. This CDR3 spans 13 amino acids. The CDR3 nucleotides read TGTGCCAGCTCCGTTGGGGGCACCGATACGCAGTATATT. Residues: CASSVGGTDTQYI.

This clonotype was seen just once. This may be a read error, as it is one base from a much larger clone. The chain combines TRBV5-1 with TRBJ1-2, with D hard to call. Trimming shortened V by 7 bases and J by 0 bases, and 16 bases separated the two germline ends. Per the germline V gene, CDR1 is SGHRS and CDR2 is YFSETQ. This CDR3 comprises 15 residues. The CDR3 protein is CASQRDNSTNYGYTF. The CDR3 region has the DNA TGCGCCAGCCAACGAGACAATTCTACTAACTATGGCTACACCTTC. Together with reference TRBV5-1 and TRBJ1-2, the CDR3 gives the full variable domain: KAGVTQTPRYLIKTRGQQVTLSCSPISGHRSVSWYQQTPGQGLQFLFEYFSETQRNKGNFPGRFSGRQFSNSRSEMNVSTLELGDSALYLCASQRDNSTNYGYTFGSGTRLTVV.

The V gene is TRBV11-1, the J gene TRBJ2-3; D is possibly TRBD2 (6 bases). The germline CDR1 and CDR2 sequences are SGHAT and FQDESV (reference sequence). CDR3 length: 15 residues. V was cut by 10 bases and J by 14 bases, with 31 bases left in between. The CDR3 loop is CAIILDSGGRGGRYF. CDR3 nucleotides: TGTGCCATCATCTTAGATTCCGGCGGCCGAGGAGGGCGGTATTTT.

The chain uses TRBV11-1 and TRBJ2-7, with D tentatively TRBD2 (6 bases). This CDR3 region has 15 residues. CDR1 is SGHAT and CDR2 is FQDESV in the germline V gene (reference sequence). As DNA, the CDR3 is TGTGTCAACAGGTGGGGCGGGACGAGGACCTACGAGCAGTACTTC. Translation gives CVNRWGGTRTYEQYF.

To note about this clonotype: A read error may produce the germline difference seen at one junction end. The chain combines TRBV12-3 or TRBV12-4 with TRBJ1-6, with 9 bases matching TRBD1. CDR3 length: 14 residues. The CDR3 is CASSRGTGTSPIHF. In nucleotides, the CDR3 is TGTGCCAGTAGTAGGGGGACAGGGACTTCACCCATCCACTTT.

This clonotype was recorded many times. This chain joins TRBV28 and TRBJ1-2; unclear D gene. The V end was cut by 8 bases, the J end by 4 bases, with 14 bases between. The CDR3 runs 13 residues. Germline-derived CDR1 and CDR2 are MDHEN and SYDVKM. As DNA, the CDR3 is TGTGCCAGCCTCGGGTTCCCGGGCTATGGCTACACCTTC. The encoded protein is CASLGFPGYGYTF.

This clonotype appeared once. The V call is TRBV12-3 or TRBV12-4, the J call TRBJ2-1; no clear D. The germline V and J ends were trimmed by 3 bases and 5 bases, with 8 bases remaining between them. This CDR3 region has 13 residues. CDR3 amino acids: CASSFGLDNEQFF. The CDR3 coding sequence is TGTGCCAGCAGTTTCGGTCTAGACAATGAGCAGTTCTTC.

With respect to this clonotype: Without the conserved terminal phenylalanine or tryptophan, this CDR3 likely stems from a read error. This chain links TRBV11-2 with TRBJ1-6; no firm D call. This CDR3 is built from 13 residues. The germline V gene has CDR1 SGHAT and CDR2 FQNNGV. CDR3 sequence (DNA): TGTGCCAGCAGCTTAGAGCCGGGTCCACCACTCCACTAT. Translating gives CASSLEPGPPLHY.

This clonotype has ten or more counts. This chain connects TRBV6-1 to TRBJ2-7; TRBD2 matches 8 bases. The CDR3 is made up of 16 amino acids. V was pared by 11 bases and J by 0 bases, with 15 bases of the junction left unmatched. Germline V gene sequence: CDR1 MNHNS, CDR2 SASEGT. In nucleotides, the CDR3 is TGTGCCTTCAGCGCGGGAAGCGGGGGTTCCTCCTACGAGCAGTACTTC. Its translation is CAFSAGSGGSSYEQYF.

A note on this clonotype: An end of the junction does not agree with germline; a read error may underlie this. V gene TRBV6-5 combines with J gene TRBJ2-7; no clear D. The length of the CDR3 is 16 residues. Germline V lookup: CDR1 MNHEY, CDR2 SVGAGI. The CDR3 loop reads CANSYRRGVSSYEQYF. The CDR3 DNA is TGTGCCAACAGTTACCGGCGTGGGGTCAGCTCCTACGAGCAATACTTC.